Following are 30 T cell receptor beta chains from one sample sequenced in a study of T cell responses to AZD1222 COVID-19 vaccine. The protocol was immunoSEQ multiplex PCR, while the TCRdb copy is restricted to in-frame clones and leaves out a portion. The sample includes 58,000 or so clones, 80% to 85% of them seen just once. The source material was peripheral blood, sampled on day 0 of AZD1222 vaccination. These receptor sequences come from an adult in good health.

The count of this clone is one. The chain recombines TRBV7-2 with TRBJ2-3, with TRBD1 matching over 7 bases. Germline values: CDR1 SGHTA, CDR2 FQGNSA. CDR3 size: 14 residues. Losses at the gene ends were 4 bases for V and 7 bases for J; bases not matched to a gene: 8. The DNA of the CDR3 is TGTGCCAGCAGCTCCGGACAGGATCGATATACGCAGTATTTT. The encoded protein is CASSSGQDRYTQYF.

This clone has a single count. The rearrangement joins TRBV6-1 to TRBJ2-1, with 11 bases lining up with TRBD2. The CDR3 runs to 15 residues. V was clipped by 5 bases and J by 6 bases; unmatched bases: 6. Germline V gives CDR1 MNHNS, CDR2 SASEGT. The CDR3 spells CASSTSSGGTNEQFF. The CDR3 bases are TGTGCCAGCAGTACCTCTAGCGGGGGGACCAATGAGCAGTTCTTC.

The sample holds one count of this clone. The chain uses TRBV3-1 (or the pseudogene TRBV3-2) and TRBJ2-3; TRBD2 matches at 9 bases. V was clipped by 1 base and J by 12 bases; unmatched bases: 2. The germline V gene encodes CDR1 LGHDT and CDR2 YNNKEL (reference sequence). This CDR3 is 12 amino acids long. The CDR3 DNA sequence: TGTGCCAGCAGCCAAGGCGGGGGGGCCCAGTATTTT. This codes for CASSQGGGAQYF.

The rearrangement links TRBV6-5 to TRBJ2-2; no clear D gene. The CDR3 extends over 12 amino acids. Trimming took 5 bases from V and 4 from J, leaving 5 bases between them. CDR1 is MNHEY, CDR2 SVGAGI, per germline. The CDR3 coding sequence is TGTGCCAGCAGTCAGCGCACCGGGGAGCTGTTTTTT. This sequence encodes CASSQRTGELFF.

This chain connects TRBV11-3 to TRBJ2-3; possibly TRBD1 for D (6 bases). The CDR3 sequence is 14 residues long. Trimming took 5 bases from V and 0 from J, leaving 9 bases between them. CDR1 and CDR2 from the germline V gene are SGHNT and YENEEA. CDR3 DNA: TGTGCCAGCAGCCAAGGGGGAAGCACAGATACGCAGTATTTT. Amino acid sequence: CASSQGGSTDTQYF.

This rearrangement joins TRBV7-9 to TRBJ1-1, with 8 bases aligning to TRBD1. Trimming cost V 5 bases and J 5 bases; bases outside gene matches: 4. The length of the CDR3 is 13 residues. Germline V gene sequence: CDR1 SEHNR, CDR2 FQNEAQ (reference sequence). The DNA for the CDR3 is TGTGCCAGCAGCCGCAGGGGGCGGACTGAAGCTTTCTTT. Protein product: CASSRRGRTEAFF.

This clone was counted a few times. This chain joins TRBV10-3 and TRBJ1-2, with TRBD1 identical over 9 bases. The ends lost 10 bases at V and 3 bases at J; junction bases unmatched: 6. Germline V gene sequence: CDR1 ENHRY, CDR2 SYGVKD. The CDR3 sequence is 13 residues long. CDR3 nucleotides: TGTGCCACCCGGGACAGGGAGGACTATGGCTACACCTTC. The encoded protein is CATRDREDYGYTF.

J is TRBJ2-5 and V is TRBV19; tentative D call: TRBD2 (5 bases). Trimming removed 7 bases at V and 1 base at J, with 13 bases between. CDR1 and CDR2 (germline): LNHDA, SQIVND (reference sequence). The CDR3 spans 14 residues. The CDR3 sequence is CASTPTTPQETQYF. The CDR3 DNA sequence: TGTGCCAGTACTCCGACTACCCCCCAAGAGACCCAGTACTTC.

The chain couples TRBV28 to TRBJ2-3, with a weak D call TRBD2 (6 bases). Germline CDR1 reads MDHEN; CDR2 reads SYDVKM. Deletions cut 2 bases from V and 4 bases from J, with 19 bases between. CDR3 length: 17 residues. As DNA, the CDR3 is TGTGCCAGCAGTTTAAAGAGGGCGCACGGGAGCCCAGATACGCAGTATTTT. Its translation: CASSLKRAHGSPDTQYF.

The rearrangement links TRBV6-2 or TRBV6-3 to TRBJ1-1; no reliable D call. The V gene's germline CDR1 is MNHEY and CDR2 SVGEGT. With 6 bases removed from V and 1 base from J, the gap between germline ends came to 9 bases. The CDR3 runs 13 residues. The DNA for the CDR3 is TGTGCCAGCAGCCAAGCGACGAACACTGAAGCTTTCTTT. This sequence encodes CASSQATNTEAFF.

The rearrangement uses TRBV28 and TRBJ1-4; a possible D gene is TRBD1 (6 bases). V lost 6 bases, J lost 5 bases, and 16 bases lay in between. Germline loops: CDR1 MDHEN, CDR2 SYDVKM. The CDR3 contains 15 residues. The CDR3 spells CASSLGGAANEKLFF. CDR3 coding DNA: TGTGCCAGCAGCCTCGGGGGGGCAGCGAATGAAAAACTGTTTTTT.

The chain joins TRBV2 to TRBJ2-3, with 9 bases lining up with TRBD2. From germline, CDR1 is SNHLY and CDR2 FYNNEI. The V segment lost 6 bases and the J segment 0 bases; nucleotides outside the gene matches: 4. The CDR3 is 15 amino acids. The CDR3 DNA sequence: TGTGCCAGCAGGCACGCGGGGGGGAGCACAGATACGCAGTATTTT. Translating gives CASRHAGGSTDTQYF.

This chain links TRBV15 with TRBJ2-7; D not resolved. Germline V gene sequence: CDR1 LNHNV, CDR2 YYDKDF (reference sequence). The CDR3 runs to 13 residues. Deletions cut 6 bases from V and 0 bases from J, with 9 bases between. For the CDR3, the DNA is TGTGCCACCAGGCTAGACATCTCCTACGAGCAGTACTTC. Translated, it gives CATRLDISYEQYF.

The chain couples TRBV7-8 to TRBJ2-1; a weak D match, TRBD1 (5 bases). The CDR3 runs to 16 residues. V was shortened by 4 bases and J by 0 bases, with 13 bases between the two germline ends. Per germline, CDR1 SGHVS and CDR2 FQNEAQ. CDR3 in DNA: TGTGCCAGCAGCTCGTCGAGACAGAGCTCCTACAATGAGCAGTTCTTC. Translation: CASSSSRQSSYNEQFF.

The chain employs TRBV7-6 and TRBJ2-1, with 13 positions matching TRBD2. In germline, CDR1 is SGHVS, CDR2 FNYEAQ. V trimming: 4 bases; J trimming: 6 bases; junction bases outside the gene matches: 3. The CDR3 contains 15 residues. CDR3 nucleotide sequence: TGTGCCAGCAGCTACGGGACTAGCGGGGCCAATGAGCAGTTCTTC. Protein sequence: CASSYGTSGANEQFF.

This clone was counted only a few times. This chain uses TRBV29-1 with TRBJ1-1; TRBD1 is a possible D gene (5 bases). Between the trimmed V and J ends, which lost 8 bases and 5 bases, there was a span of 12 bases. This CDR3 comprises 11 residues. CDR1 and CDR2 from the germline V gene are SQVTM and ANQGSEA. DNA of the CDR3: TGCAGCACCTGGGGGGGAACTGAAGCTTTCTTT. As protein: CSTWGGTEAFF.

The chain combines TRBV2 with TRBJ2-7, with TRBD1 matching 9 bases. This CDR3 contains 12 residues. The germline V gene has CDR1 SNHLY and CDR2 FYNNEI. Trimming took 6 bases from V and 3 from J; bases not matched to a gene: 0. The CDR3 bases are TGTGCCAGCAGGACAGGGGGCTACGAGCAGTACTTC. This codes for CASRTGGYEQYF.

This sequence joins TRBV5-5 and TRBJ1-1; 9 bases align to TRBD1. Germline V gene sequence: CDR1 SGHKS, CDR2 YYEKEE (reference sequence). The V gene end was trimmed by 5 bases and the J gene end by 3 bases; junction bases not matched to a gene: 8. This CDR3 comprises 15 residues. Here the CDR3 DNA reads TGTGCCAGCAGAAGATACGACAGGGGGGACACTGAAGCTTTCTTT. Its translation: CASRRYDRGDTEAFF. Full variable domain (outside the CDR3, taken from reference TRBV5-5 and TRBJ1-1): DAGVTQSPTHLIKTRGQQVTLRCSPISGHKSVSWYQQVLGQGPQFIFQYYEKEERGRGNFPDRFSARQFPNYSSELNVNALLLGDSALYLCASRRYDRGDTEAFFGQGTRLTVV.

This rearrangement joins TRBV5-4 to TRBJ2-7, with D perhaps matching TRBD1 or TRBD2 (6 bases each). Germline loops: CDR1 SGHNT, CDR2 YYREEE (reference sequence). Trimming left V 4 bases short and J 2 bases short, with 7 bases between. This CDR3 contains 12 residues. CDR3 DNA: TGTGCCAGCAGCGGGGGGCCCTACGAGCAGTACTTC. As protein: CASSGGPYEQYF.

This chain uses TRBV7-2 with TRBJ1-5, with TRBD1 as a possible D gene (6 bases). CDR3 length: 14 residues. Trimming took off 4 bases at V and 4 bases at J, with 11 bases between the two ends. Germline CDR1 reads SGHTA; CDR2 reads FQGNSA. The CDR3 nucleotides read TGTGCCAGCAGCTCCTCAGGGGATAATCAGCCCCAGCATTTT. This translates into CASSSSGDNQPQHF.

CDR3 coding DNA: TGTGCCAGCAGCCAAGACGCCTACCTCTACGAGCAGTACTTC. Protein sequence: CASSQDAYLYEQYF. V usage is TRBV4-2 and J usage is TRBJ2-7; D call uncertain. Trimming left V 0 bases short and J 3 bases short, with 9 bases between. The CDR3 is 14 amino acids. Germline V CDR1 and CDR2: LGHNA, YNFKEQ.

V gene TRBV2 combines with J gene TRBJ1-5; no definite D call. Germline V CDR1 and CDR2: SNHLY, FYNNEI. Trimming removed 7 bases at V and 0 bases at J, with 10 bases between. CDR3 length: 14 residues. The CDR3 sequence is CASNSGSSNQPQHF. In nucleotides, the CDR3 is TGTGCCAGCAACTCCGGGAGTAGCAATCAGCCCCAGCATTTT.

The rearrangement uses TRBV7-9 and TRBJ2-1; 8 bases are shared with TRBD1. The CDR3 length is 15 residues. J lost 8 bases, V lost 5 bases, and 11 bases had no gene match. CDR1 SEHNR and CDR2 FQNEAQ come from the germline V gene (reference sequence). CDR3 coding DNA: TGTGCCAGCAGCCAAGACAGGGGATCGGACGATGAGCAGTTCTTC. As protein: CASSQDRGSDDEQFF.

In this sample, this clone turned up once. The junction differs from germline at one of its ends, possibly a read error. The V call is TRBV6-2 or TRBV6-3, the J call TRBJ2-7; a weak D match, TRBD2 (6 bases). Germline assignment: CDR1 MNHEY and CDR2 SVGEGT. CDR3 length equals 12 residues. Here the CDR3 reads CASSQERAPRFF. The CDR3 coding sequence is TGTGCCAGCAGCCAAGAGCGGGCCCCGCGTTTCTTC.

Here the CDR3 reads CASTPDQYSPLHF. CDR3 DNA sequence: TGTGCCAGTACCCCGGACCAGTATTCACCCCTCCACTTT. The genes are TRBV19 and TRBJ1-6; D gene ambiguous. Germline V gene sequence: CDR1 LNHDA, CDR2 SQIVND (reference sequence). CDR3 size: 13 residues. V was cut by 7 bases and J by 8 bases, with 12 bases left in between.

This chain uses TRBV20-1 with TRBJ1-1, with 7 positions matching TRBD1. V lost 5 bases to trimming and J lost 4 bases; unmatched junction nucleotides: 1. The CDR3 has 11 amino acids. The germline V gene has CDR1 DFQATT and CDR2 SNEGSKA (reference sequence). The chain's CDR3 is CSADRATEAFF. CDR3 DNA: TGCAGTGCTGACAGGGCCACTGAAGCTTTCTTT.

The CDR3 loop is CASSPDRGNGNTIYF. The CDR3 DNA is TGTGCCAGCTCACCAGACAGGGGAAACGGAAACACCATATATTTT. The chain couples TRBV18 to TRBJ1-3; 8 nucleotides agree with TRBD1. The V gene's germline CDR1 is KGHSH and CDR2 LQKENI. After removal of 2 bases from V and 4 bases from J, the junction contained 4 bases not matched to a gene. The length of the CDR3 is 15 residues.

The chain uses TRBV6-5 and TRBJ2-2; D remains unclear. In germline, CDR1 is MNHEY, CDR2 SVGAGI. The V end lost 5 bases, the J end lost 6 bases, and 16 bases lay between the germline ends. This CDR3 is 15 amino acids long. This CDR3 is CASSPGAYISGELFF. CDR3 sequence (DNA): TGTGCCAGCAGTCCTGGAGCCTACATCTCCGGGGAGCTGTTTTTT.

This sequence joins TRBV19 and TRBJ1-2; a possible D gene is TRBD1 (5 bases). The V end lost 5 bases, the J end lost 4 bases, and 14 bases lay between the germline ends. The CDR3 has 14 residues. Germline assignment: CDR1 LNHDA and CDR2 SQIVND (reference sequence). The CDR3 nucleotides read TGTGCCAGTAGTTGGCGGCGGGGCGGCTATGGCTACACCTTC. Protein sequence: CASSWRRGGYGYTF.

This chain uses TRBV11-3 with TRBJ2-3; D unclear. Trimming removed 4 bases at V and 1 base at J, with 12 bases between. CDR3 length: 15 residues. CDR1 is SGHNT, CDR2 YENEEA, per germline. The CDR3 nucleotides are TGTGCCAGCAGCTATGGGGTATCGGGCACAGATACGCAGTATTTT. It yields the protein CASSYGVSGTDTQYF. The full variable domain, in which reference TRBV11-3 and TRBJ2-3 provide the parts outside the CDR3, is EAGVVQSPRYKIIEKKQPVAFWCNPISGHNTLYWYLQNLGQGPELLIRYENEEAVDDSQLPKDRFSAERLKGVDSTLKIQPAELGDSAVYLCASSYGVSGTDTQYFGPGTRLTVL.